This T cell receptor beta chain was sequenced in a study of Ad26.COV2.S vaccination and SARS-CoV-2 variants. For the study at large: Sample donor was a member of the COV1001 Ad26.COV2.S trial arm. Overall study results and limits: Analyses that measured TCR breadth and depth may have underestimated total T cell responses.

As to this clone: Its specificity is not known.

Clones were sequenced by immunoSEQ multiplex PCR, and TCRdb holds only the in-frame ones, with some missing. The sample has 250,000 or so clones; roughly 87% are singletons. Trimming took 4 bases from V and 2 from J; bases not matched to a gene: 7. The CDR3 has 16 residues. Per the germline V gene, CDR1 is SGHNT and CDR2 is YENEEA. Treatment indicated: approximately 18 received Ad26.COV2.S at low or high dose, single or two shots; about 5 received placebo; per-sample allocation not given. Material that was analyzed had been drawn on day 63 after the first vaccine or placebo injection. The source was peripheral blood, collected in a trial of Ad26.COV2.S vaccine versus placebo. This rearrangement joins TRBV11-3 to TRBJ2-2; TRBD1 matches 7 bases. The TCR comes from a person between 18 and 59 years old who received the Ad26.COV2.S COVID-19 vaccine or a placebo. The CDR3, as DNA: TGTGCCAGCAGCTACGGGACAGCCCGTAACACCGGGGAGCTGTTTTTT. Translating it yields CASSYGTARNTGELFF.